A selection of T cell receptor beta chains follows, all from one sample in a study of T cells in Graves' hyperthyroidism and ophthalmopathy. TCRdb re-analysed the multiplex PCR reads in MiXCR, keeping a single row per CDR3 protein. The sample contains about 270,000 distinct CDR3 sequences, 25% of which appear only once. What was sequenced was blood. The receptors derive from a man aged 40-50 years with Graves' hyperthyroidism that later progressed to Graves' ophthalmopathy. The CDR3 runs from the conserved cysteine through the conserved F or W. D genes are given only for firm matches. Clone size is shown for a subset of rows, as once, few, many or a class of expanded clone.

CDR3nt: TGTGCCAGCAGTTACCCTCCGCCGGGTGTAATGAACACTGAAGCTTTCTTT; CDR3aa: CASSYPPPGVMNTEAFF; v_gene: TRBV6-2/TRBV6-3; abundance: -; j_gene: TRBJ1-1; d_gene: -
CDR3nt: TGTGCCAGCAGTTTAGCGAGCAGTACCTACGAGCAGTACTTC; CDR3aa: CASSLASSTYEQYF; v_gene: TRBV12-3/TRBV12-4; abundance: many; j_gene: TRBJ2-7; d_gene: -
CDR3nt: TGTGCCAGCAGTTACAGGAGATTGAACACTGAAGCTTTCTTT; CDR3aa: CASSYRRLNTEAFF; v_gene: TRBV12-3/TRBV12-4; abundance: many; j_gene: TRBJ1-1; d_gene: -
CDR3nt: TGCAGTGCTAGAGAGGGAGTCCCCTTCTACGAGCAGTACTTC; CDR3aa: CSAREGVPFYEQYF; v_gene: TRBV20-1; abundance: -; j_gene: TRBJ2-7; d_gene: -
CDR3nt: TGTGCCAGCAGTTTAGTTGGTCCGGAGACCCAGTACTTC; CDR3aa: CASSLVGPETQYF; v_gene: TRBV12-3/TRBV12-4; abundance: -; j_gene: TRBJ2-5; d_gene: -
CDR3nt: TGTGCCAGCAGTTTGGTTGAGACGGCGTACAATGAGCAGTTCTTC; CDR3aa: CASSLVETAYNEQFF; v_gene: TRBV12-3/TRBV12-4; abundance: many; j_gene: TRBJ2-1; d_gene: -
CDR3nt: TGTGCCAGCACCAAAGCGGGGGTAATCGGCGAGCAGTACTTC; CDR3aa: CASTKAGVIGEQYF; v_gene: TRBV6-2/TRBV6-3; abundance: -; j_gene: TRBJ2-7; d_gene: TRBD2
CDR3nt: TGTGCCAGCAGCATTAGGGCCAGGGGGAACACTGAAGCTTTCTTT; CDR3aa: CASSIRARGNTEAFF; v_gene: TRBV12-3/TRBV12-4; abundance: -; j_gene: TRBJ1-1; d_gene: -
CDR3nt: TGTGCCAGCATAGGGCCGCAAGAGACCCAGTACTTC; CDR3aa: CASIGPQETQYF; v_gene: TRBV6-1; abundance: many; j_gene: TRBJ2-5; d_gene: -
CDR3nt: TGTGCTAGTGGGAGACCGGGACAGGGAACCTACGAGCAGTACTTC; CDR3aa: CASGRPGQGTYEQYF; v_gene: TRBV12-5; abundance: many; j_gene: TRBJ2-7; d_gene: TRBD1
CDR3nt: TGCGCCAGCAGCTTGACTAGCCGAGGGGAGACCCAGTACTTC; CDR3aa: CASSLTSRGETQYF; v_gene: TRBV5-1; abundance: few; j_gene: TRBJ2-5; d_gene: -
CDR3nt: TGTGCCAGTAGTATTAGCGGGAAAGCCACAGATACGCAGTATTTT; CDR3aa: CASSISGKATDTQYF; v_gene: TRBV19; abundance: few; j_gene: TRBJ2-3; d_gene: TRBD2
CDR3nt: TGTGCCAGCAAAAGAGGGGCGGGGGGGAGATTGAACACTGAAGCTTTCTTT; CDR3aa: CASKRGAGGRLNTEAFF; v_gene: TRBV6-4; abundance: many; j_gene: TRBJ1-1; d_gene: -
CDR3nt: TGTGCCAGCAGTCCTAATCCGGGACAGGATTATGGCTACACCTTC; CDR3aa: CASSPNPGQDYGYTF; v_gene: TRBV6-4; abundance: many; j_gene: TRBJ1-2; d_gene: TRBD1
CDR3nt: TGTGCCAGCAGCTTGTATGTCCCGAACACTGAAGCTTTCTTT; CDR3aa: CASSLYVPNTEAFF; v_gene: TRBV5-5; abundance: many; j_gene: TRBJ1-1; d_gene: -
CDR3nt: TGTGCCAGCAGTGACTCGGGGACAGGGAGCGCTTTCTTT; CDR3aa: CASSDSGTGSAFF; v_gene: TRBV6-4; abundance: -; j_gene: TRBJ1-1; d_gene: TRBD1
CDR3nt: TGTGCCAGCAGTTCGCCTGGACTAGCGGGAGTCTACGAGCAGTACTTC; CDR3aa: CASSSPGLAGVYEQYF; v_gene: TRBV6-5; abundance: -; j_gene: TRBJ2-7; d_gene: TRBD2
CDR3nt: TGTGCCAGCAGCTTATCAGGCCAGCTTGGCACCATATATTTT; CDR3aa: CASSLSGQLGTIYF; v_gene: TRBV7-2; abundance: -; j_gene: TRBJ1-3; d_gene: -
CDR3nt: TGCAGTGCTAGAGTCGGGACAGATGAAGCTTTCTTT; CDR3aa: CSARVGTDEAFF; v_gene: TRBV20-1; abundance: many; j_gene: TRBJ1-1; d_gene: TRBD1
CDR3nt: TGTGCCAGCAGTTTTCAACCGGGCGGTAGGAATTCACCCCTCCACTTT; CDR3aa: CASSFQPGGRNSPLHF; v_gene: TRBV12-3/TRBV12-4; abundance: many; j_gene: TRBJ1-6; d_gene: -
CDR3nt: TGTGCCAGCAGCTTAGCGGGGCCCGCTCCGGAGCAGTACTTC; CDR3aa: CASSLAGPAPEQYF; v_gene: TRBV7-2; abundance: -; j_gene: TRBJ2-7; d_gene: -
CDR3nt: TGTGCCACCAGTAGCCCGCCACAAGAGACCCAGTACTTC; CDR3aa: CATSSPPQETQYF; v_gene: TRBV24-1; abundance: many; j_gene: TRBJ2-5; d_gene: -
CDR3nt: TGTGCCAGCAGATCCACGGAGAACGGTTGGGCTTTCTTT; CDR3aa: CASRSTENGWAFF; v_gene: TRBV6-5; abundance: many; j_gene: TRBJ1-1; d_gene: -
CDR3nt: TGCGCCGGCAGCTTGTCTGGGTCAGGGGCTGAAGCTTTCTTT; CDR3aa: CAGSLSGSGAEAFF; v_gene: TRBV5-1; abundance: -; j_gene: TRBJ1-1; d_gene: -
CDR3nt: TGTGCCAGTAGTATAACCGGGACAGAGCTCCTTAACTATGGCTACACCTTC; CDR3aa: CASSITGTELLNYGYTF; v_gene: TRBV19; abundance: many; j_gene: TRBJ1-2; d_gene: TRBD1
CDR3nt: TGTGCCAGCAGTGAACATACCCCCGACAGCCTCTATGGCTACATCTTC; CDR3aa: CASSEHTPDSLYGYIF; v_gene: TRBV2; abundance: many; j_gene: TRBJ1-2; d_gene: -
CDR3nt: TGTGCCACCAGCTGGGGCCAAAATCAGCCCCAGCATTTT; CDR3aa: CATSWGQNQPQHF; v_gene: TRBV15; abundance: many; j_gene: TRBJ1-5; d_gene: -
CDR3nt: TGTGCCAGCAGGCGGACCGGGACAGACTTCTACGAGCAGTACTTC; CDR3aa: CASRRTGTDFYEQYF; v_gene: TRBV28; abundance: -; j_gene: TRBJ2-7; d_gene: TRBD1